Presented here are 14 T cell receptor beta chains from one specimen sequenced in a study of blood T cell repertoires in COVID-19. Method: immunoSEQ multiplex PCR; TCRdb's copy keeps in-frame clones and lacks some. The repertoire holds around 63,000 clones, with 80% to 90% as singletons. The sample consisted of peripheral blood. These receptors were collected from a woman of 80 years or more with acute or convalescent COVID-19.

This chain connects TRBV18 to TRBJ2-7; 10 bases line up with TRBD1. V lost 3 bases and J lost 6; bases outside the gene matches: 5. The CDR3 is made up of 14 amino acids. Looked up from germline, CDR1 is KGHSH and CDR2 is LQKENI. CDR3 nucleotides: TGTGCCAGCTCACCGGGACAGGGGTTTTTCGAGCAGTACTTC. Protein: CASSPGQGFFEQYF.

The V gene is TRBV27, the J gene TRBJ1-4; D possibly corresponds to TRBD1 (6 bases). With 7 bases removed from V and 7 bases from J, the gap between germline ends came to 16 bases. The CDR3 has 14 amino acids. The germline gives CDR1 MNHEY, CDR2 SMNVEV (reference sequence). The CDR3 region has the DNA TGTGCCAGCACCCAGAGGGGGGGCGTTGAAAAACTGTTTTTT. Translating it yields CASTQRGGVEKLFF. Full variable domain (missing parts from reference TRBV27 and TRBJ1-4): EAQVTQNPRYLITVTGKKLTVTCSQNMNHEYMSWYRQDPGLGLRQIYYSMNVEVTDKGDVPEGYKVSRKEKRNFPLILESPSPNQTSLYFCASTQRGGVEKLFFGSGTQLSVL.

The chain couples TRBV2 to TRBJ1-3, with a possible D match to TRBD1 (6 bases). Germline V gives CDR1 SNHLY, CDR2 FYNNEI. V shed 9 bases and J shed 7 bases, with 31 bases lying between them. This CDR3 is 18 amino acids long. The CDR3 here is CASQGGLDRSARENTIYF. As DNA, the CDR3 is TGTGCCAGTCAGGGTGGTCTCGACAGGTCCGCGCGGGAGAACACCATATATTTT.

This clone was seen just once. The chain recombines TRBV11-2 with TRBJ1-1; D possibly corresponds to TRBD1 (5 bases). Germline CDR1 is SGHAT and CDR2 is FQNNGV. Trimming took off 3 bases at V and 4 bases at J, with 15 bases between the two ends. CDR3 length: 15 residues. CDR3 in DNA: TGTGCCAGCAGCTTGGGGATGGGGAGGGGCACTGAAGCTTTCTTT. Its protein is CASSLGMGRGTEAFF.

The chain couples TRBV7-9 to TRBJ2-5; D uncertain. The germline CDR1 and CDR2 sequences are SEHNR and FQNEAQ (reference sequence). The CDR3 runs to 13 residues. Trimming stripped 7 bases from V and 2 bases from J, with 11 bases between. The CDR3 DNA is TGTGCCAGCAACGGCAGGAATCAAGAGACCCAGTACTTC. Its protein is CASNGRNQETQYF.

V usage is TRBV5-1 and J usage is TRBJ2-3, with a possible D match to TRBD2 (5 bases). V lost 4 bases, J lost 4 bases, and 10 bases lay in between. Germline lookup yields CDR1 SGHRS and CDR2 YFSETQ. This CDR3 comprises 13 residues. The CDR3 DNA sequence: TGCGCCAGCAGCAAGGTCGGGGCAGATACGCAGTATTTT. As protein: CASSKVGADTQYF.

This chain links TRBV7-2 with TRBJ2-5, with a tentative D call TRBD2 (7 bases). Germline CDR1 and CDR2: SGHTA and FQGNSA. Trimming cost V 3 bases and J 5 bases, with 19 bases left between them. This CDR3 is built from 16 residues. Written as DNA, the CDR3 is TGTGCCAGCAGCTTCGCGGGCGGGGGCTATTTTGAGACCCAGTACTTC. Its translation is CASSFAGGGYFETQYF.

V usage is TRBV9 and J usage is TRBJ2-1; 9 bases fit TRBD1. CDR1 is SGDLS and CDR2 is YYNGEE in the germline V gene. The CDR3 extends over 15 amino acids. Trimming took 5 bases from V and 5 from J; bases not matched to a gene: 8. The CDR3 DNA reads TGTGCCAGCAGGGCCACCGGGACAGGGAACAATGAGCAGTTCTTC. Translating it yields CASRATGTGNNEQFF.

The chain has TRBV5-4 and TRBJ2-1, with D possibly matching TRBD1 (5 bases). The V gene lost 7 bases and the J gene lost 7 bases, with 21 bases spanning the gap. Germline V gives CDR1 SGHNT, CDR2 YYREEE (reference sequence). This CDR3 has 15 residues. The CDR3 nucleotides read TGTGCCAGCGGACATCCCGGGTCCAGGAGTAATGAGCAGTTCTTC. Encoded protein: CASGHPGSRSNEQFF.

V gene TRBV5-1 combines with J gene TRBJ2-3, with 7 bases aligning to TRBD2. The J segment lost 1 base and the V segment lost 2 bases, leaving 7 bases of the junction unmatched. Germline values: CDR1 SGHRS, CDR2 YFSETQ. CDR3 length equals 16 residues. CDR3 sequence: CASSLGRASGTDTQYF. The CDR3 DNA follows: TGCGCCAGCAGCTTAGGGAGGGCCTCTGGCACAGATACGCAGTATTTT.

J is TRBJ2-3 and V is TRBV9; TRBD2 agrees at 12 bases. J gave up 8 bases and V 4 bases, and 8 bases lay outside the gene matches. The CDR3 has 15 residues. The germline V gene encodes CDR1 SGDLS and CDR2 YYNGEE. DNA of the CDR3: TGTGCCAGCAGCATACTAGCGGGGGGAGGGGCTACGCAGTATTTT. It yields the protein CASSILAGGGATQYF.

The chain's CDR3 is CASSRGLSGNTIYF. In DNA, the CDR3 is TGTGCCAGCAGTAGAGGTCTTTCTGGAAACACCATATATTTT. This sequence joins TRBV28 and TRBJ1-3; D not certain. The germline V gene encodes CDR1 MDHEN and CDR2 SYDVKM. This CDR3 is 14 amino acids long. Trimming removed 5 bases at V and 1 base at J, with 9 bases between. The full variable domain, in which reference TRBV28 and TRBJ1-3 provide the parts outside the CDR3, is DVKVTQSSRYLVKRTGEKVFLECVQDMDHENMFWYRQDPGLGLRLIYFSYDVKMKEKGDIPEGYSVSREKKERFSLILESASTNQTSMYLCASSRGLSGNTIYFGEGSWLTVV.

This chain links TRBV6-5 with TRBJ1-1; the match to TRBD1 covers 7 bases. Per germline, CDR1 MNHEY and CDR2 SVGAGI. With V trimmed by 6 bases and J by 4 bases, 2 bases remained unmatched. The CDR3 loop spans 12 amino acids. The CDR3 DNA sequence: TGTGCCAGCAGCTCAGGGGGCACTGAAGCTTTCTTT. Protein: CASSSGGTEAFF.

V usage is TRBV3-1 (or the pseudogene TRBV3-2) and J usage is TRBJ2-7, with 9 bases lining up with TRBD2. The CDR3 totals 15 residues. Trimming removed 1 base from V and 4 bases from J; junction bases left unmatched: 5. The germline V gene encodes CDR1 LGHDT and CDR2 YNNKEL (reference sequence). The CDR3 DNA reads TGTGCCAGCAGCCAAGCGGAAGCGGGAGGTTACGAGCAGTACTTC. Protein sequence: CASSQAEAGGYEQYF.